This record concerns one T cell receptor (beta chain) sequence. Its antigen remains undetermined. There are no base qualities to consult, and no much larger clone falls within one base. Whole blood was collected in K2EDTA tubes by collaborating institutions according to the institutions' own protocols. Collaborator samples were shipped for TCRbeta analysis as frozen whole blood, isolated PBMCs, or DNA extracted from either sample type. TCRbeta CDR3 regions were amplified from genomic DNA using the immunoSEQ Assay, a bias-controlled multiplex PCR. As for the original processing: Within the assay, amplification of reference gene primers was used to estimate how many nucleated cells each sample contained. To quantify the absolute abundance of each unique TCRbeta CDR3 rearrangement, sequence reads were collapsed and filtered. For each sample, productive Simpson clonality was calculated as the square root of Simpson's diversity index over productive rearrangements. As stored in TCRdb, this immuneACCESS dataset retains in-frame rearrangements with V and J assigned. A fraction of the clones does not appear; measured against another copy, unresolved V genes explain less than half of the discrepancy, and the remainder lacks a known reason. The V and J calls and clone size were taken over from that table, and D and trimming were inferred from the DNA. The sample table shows about 67,000 clones, and nearly 85% are seen once. Clones ranked in the top ten supply about two fifths of the sample.

This sample was taken from a study of blood T cell repertoires in COVID-19 (dated by TCRdb to 2019 to 2021). Study-wide context: Samples from collaborators originated in the United States, Italy and Spain and spanned both the acute and convalescent phases of COVID-19. The dataset comprised deeply sampled blood TCRbeta repertoires from subjects exposed to, actively infected with, or recovered from COVID-19. The prospective study material was composed of cDNA or gDNA derived from T cells, B-cell-depleted T cells, or PBMCs. A freely available public database, intended as a resource for researchers studying the immune response to SARS-CoV-2, is where the repertoires were released. Where available, HLA class I and class II types were obtained from metadata supplied by the sample provider rather than from assay-based typing. Samples were obtained from the ongoing ImmuneRACE study (first 160 participants) and from 950 to 1,500 subjects provided by 6 global collaborators. A de-identified subject ID, COVID-19 status, age in years and sex were almost always included in the sample metadata. Results the study describes overall, beyond this receptor: The quantity of clinical and demographic metadata differed by source and by participant and was supplied without curation.

V was cut back by 5 bases and J by 4 bases, leaving a gap of 7 bases between them. CDR1 and CDR2 were assigned from the germline V gene as SGHTA and FQGNSA. The CDR3 runs 12 amino acids, cysteine and phenylalanine included. The retained sequence is limited to the CDR3, 36 bases, with the frame set at the first base. Sequencing was performed on peripheral blood. The source of this sequence is a human donor in a cohort sampled during active COVID-19. The chain links TRBV7-2 with TRBJ2-3; a confident D gene designation cannot be given. The DNA reads as follows: TGTGCCAGCAGCCCCCCTGCAGATACGCAGTATTTT. This sequence encodes CASSPPADTQYF.